This TCR beta chain was sequenced in a study of T cell responses to AZD1222 COVID-19 vaccine (dated by TCRdb to the early 2020s). About the investigation overall: Because spike-specific TCR depth and breadth did not differ between the two schedules, AZD1222 recipients who got a second dose at roughly 4 weeks were pooled with those who got a second dose at roughly 12 weeks. TCR sequencing was performed for roughly 250 trial participants, of whom about 210 were given two doses of AZD1222 and around 25 were given two doses of MenACWY control vaccine. Trial participants were enrolled into age subgroups of 18-55, 56-69 and 70-plus years, which contained around 150, 29 and 61 TCR-sequenced participants, respectively.

Counted from cysteine to phenylalanine, this CDR3 has 14 amino acids. Only the CDR3 DNA stays, 42 bases, in frame from base 1. Cut back by 5 bases and 3 bases, the V and J ends lie 10 bases apart. Looking up the germline V gene yields CDR1 SGHAT and CDR2 FQNNGV. With regard to this clone: Its recognized antigen is unknown. Base-call qualities are not available, and no considerably larger clone is one nucleotide away.

The paper as a whole reports these results and caveats: Conclusions about previously exposed vaccinees were limited because only 6 or 7 AZD1222 recipients were SARS-CoV-2 seropositive at baseline. Spike-specific TCR breadth and depth rose significantly after two AZD1222 doses compared with day 0 and with MenACWY recipients. Participants were mostly white British and included more females than males, and it was suggested by the authors that clonal diversity may have been underestimated. Epitopes outside the regions mutated in the B.1.351 and B.1.1.7 variants were reportedly recognized by nearly half of the unique spike-specific TCRs. Because no day 14 peak-response samples were available, the repertoires could be characterized only after the peak T cell response. In the small 56-69-year group, the increase in depth fell short of significance, most likely because of low power. The vaccine-associated CD4 TCRs covered the entire spike protein, and the dominant responses fell in regions 160-218 and 743-854.

The CDR3 regions of human TCRbeta chains were analyzed by immunosequencing. Per the authors' processing: TCRs in the repertoires were matched against a reference library of SARS-CoV-2-specific TCRs that had been generated with the MIRA antigen-specificity platform. Breadth was defined as the fraction of unique TCRs that were SARS-CoV-2-associated, and depth was defined as the fraction of total T cells that were SARS-CoV-2-associated. Using the MIRA data, every spike-specific TCR was mapped to the spike region that the TCR reacted to and assigned to either a CD4 or a CD8 class. Log10-transformed breadth and depth values were compared by one-way ANOVA with Sidak's multiple comparisons tests. The source is immuneACCESS, and TCRdb retained only in-frame sequences with V and J called. Part of the clones is not carried over; for the studies checked, unresolved V genes explain less than half of this, and the remainder is unexplained. The D gene and trimming were derived from the DNA, and the V and J assignments and clone size from that table. The sample profile shows about 72,000 clones; about nine tenths of them were found once. The ten largest clones capture about 2.5% of the sample.

Taken with the paper, the label for time point translates to: baseline before first vaccination. Vaccinee samples came from UK trials COV001 and COV002, including a single-blind randomized controlled phase 2/3 trial of AZD1222 (ChAdOx1 nCoV-19) in healthy adults. For TCRbeta chain sequencing, PBMC samples from trial participants were taken at day 0 and at day 28 after the second dose. Sequencing used peripheral blood, obtained on day 0 of AZD1222 vaccination. The rearrangement joined TRBV11-2 to TRBJ2-2, with a weak D call of TRBD2 (6 bases match). The sequence derives from an adult in good health. Read as DNA, the sequence is TGTGCCAGCAGCCACGGGACTCACACCGGGGAGCTGTTTTTT. Translation gives CASSHGTHTGELFF.